A single sample gave rise to the 10 T cell receptor beta chains below, sequenced in a study of blood T cell repertoires in COVID-19. Profiled with immunoSEQ multiplex PCR; TCRdb holds only in-frame clones, not every one. The sample lists 130,000 or so clones; 70% to 90% were seen once. Sequencing was performed on peripheral blood. Receptors were obtained from a woman aged 55-69 years with acute or convalescent COVID-19.

The rearrangement links TRBV6-5 to TRBJ2-7; 7 bases fit TRBD1. The length of the CDR3 is 11 residues. V lost 11 bases, J lost 5 bases, and 6 bases stayed unmatched. Germline assignment: CDR1 MNHEY and CDR2 SVGAGI. The CDR3 loop reads CAYRGIHEQYF. The CDR3 coding sequence is TGTGCCTACAGGGGTATCCACGAGCAGTACTTC.

This clone was counted once. This chain uses TRBV2 with TRBJ1-6; weak D call: TRBD1 (6 bases). Germline V gene data show CDR1 as SNHLY and CDR2 as FYNNEI. This CDR3 has 13 amino acids. Trimming took off 9 bases at V and 7 bases at J, with 13 bases between the two ends. CDR3 residues: CASKGEENSPLHF. CDR3 nucleotides: TGTGCCAGTAAGGGGGAAGAGAATTCACCCCTCCACTTT.

The chain joins TRBV4-3 to TRBJ2-5; TRBD2 agrees at 9 bases. The CDR3 runs 16 residues. Germline V gene sequence: CDR1 LGHNA, CDR2 YSLEER. Trimming took 1 base from V and 4 from J; bases not matched to a gene: 7. CDR3 bases: TGCGCCAGCAGCCAAGTGACTAGCGGTTACGGAGAGACCCAGTACTTC. Amino acids: CASSQVTSGYGETQYF.

This clone was observed once. V usage is TRBV9 and J usage is TRBJ1-1; 7 bases align to TRBD1. V gave up 0 bases and J gave up 6 bases; unmatched junction bases: 5. Germline CDR1 is SGDLS and CDR2 is YYNGEE. This CDR3 region has 14 residues. CDR3 amino acids: CASSVGQGKSEAFF. CDR3 sequence (DNA): TGTGCCAGCAGCGTAGGACAGGGCAAATCTGAAGCTTTCTTT.

This rearrangement joins TRBV6-2 or TRBV6-3 to TRBJ1-3; tentatively, D is TRBD1 (5 bases). Germline CDR1 MNHEY, CDR2 SVGEGT. This CDR3 spans 15 amino acids. V was trimmed by 1 base and J by 0 bases, leaving 7 bases between them. The CDR3 coding sequence is TGTGCCAGCAGTTACTTTACAGGCTCTGGAAACACCATATATTTT. Its protein product is CASSYFTGSGNTIYF.

J is TRBJ2-1 and V is TRBV10-1; no clear D. V lost 9 bases, J lost 1 base, and 16 bases lay in between. The CDR3 runs 15 residues. CDR1 and CDR2 (germline): WNHNN, SYGVQD (reference sequence). Written as DNA, the CDR3 is TGCGCCAGGAGTTTGAACAGCACTTCCTACAATGAGCAGTTCTTC. It codes for CARSLNSTSYNEQFF.

This chain uses TRBV19 with TRBJ1-5; maybe TRBD1 (6 bases). There are 16 residues in the CDR3. The germline V and J ends were trimmed by 1 base and 3 bases, with 13 bases remaining between them. Germline-derived CDR1 and CDR2 are LNHDA and SQIVND (reference sequence). The CDR3 region is CASSIVAGQINQPQHF. CDR3 in DNA: TGTGCCAGTAGTATAGTAGCCGGACAGATCAATCAGCCCCAGCATTTT.

The rearrangement joins TRBV13 to TRBJ2-7, with 7 bases identical to TRBD1. After removal of 1 base from V and 0 bases from J, the junction contained 3 bases not matched to a gene. CDR1 is PRHDT and CDR2 is FYEKMQ in the germline V gene (reference sequence). CDR3 size: 15 residues. The CDR3: CASSLVGDSSYEQYF. The CDR3 DNA sequence: TGTGCCAGCAGCTTAGTGGGGGACAGCTCCTACGAGCAGTACTTC. The full variable domain, its missing parts supplied by reference TRBV13 and TRBJ2-7, is AAGVIQSPRHLIKEKRETATLKCYPIPRHDTVYWYQQGPGQDPQFLISFYEKMQSDKGSIPDRFSAQQFSDYHSELNMSSLELGDSALYFCASSLVGDSSYEQYFGPGTRLTVT.

The CDR3 region has the DNA TGTGCCACAGAGGACGGAGGGAGGACTGAAGCTTTCTTT. This translates into CATEDGGRTEAFF. The V gene is TRBV19, the J gene TRBJ1-1; D call uncertain. V was clipped by 10 bases and J by 5 bases, with 17 bases between them. The CDR3 runs 13 residues. Per the germline V gene, CDR1 is LNHDA and CDR2 is SQIVND (reference sequence).

The chain couples TRBV5-4 to TRBJ1-2; TRBD1 matches 8 bases. The V gene end was trimmed by 0 bases and the J gene end by 4 bases; junction bases not matched to a gene: 2. The CDR3 covers 14 residues. Germline V lookup: CDR1 SGHNT, CDR2 YYREEE (reference sequence). This chain's CDR3 is CASSLAGTGYGYTF. The CDR3 nucleotides read TGTGCCAGCAGCTTGGCCGGGACAGGCTATGGCTACACCTTC.